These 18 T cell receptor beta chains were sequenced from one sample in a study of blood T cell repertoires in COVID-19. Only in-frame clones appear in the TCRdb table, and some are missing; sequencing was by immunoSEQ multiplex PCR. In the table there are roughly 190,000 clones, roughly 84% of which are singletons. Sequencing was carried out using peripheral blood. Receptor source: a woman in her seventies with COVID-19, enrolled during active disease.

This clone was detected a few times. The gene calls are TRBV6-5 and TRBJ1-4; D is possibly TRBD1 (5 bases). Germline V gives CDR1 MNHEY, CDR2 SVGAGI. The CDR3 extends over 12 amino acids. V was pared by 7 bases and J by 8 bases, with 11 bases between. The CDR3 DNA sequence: TGTGCCAGCACCACAAGGACAGAAAAACTGTTTTTT. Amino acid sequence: CASTTRTEKLFF.

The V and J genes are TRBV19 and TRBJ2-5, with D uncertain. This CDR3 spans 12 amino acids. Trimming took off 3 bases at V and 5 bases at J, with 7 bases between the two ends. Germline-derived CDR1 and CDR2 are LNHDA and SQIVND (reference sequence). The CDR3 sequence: CASSMSAETQYF. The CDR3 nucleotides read TGTGCCAGTAGTATGTCTGCGGAGACCCAGTACTTC.

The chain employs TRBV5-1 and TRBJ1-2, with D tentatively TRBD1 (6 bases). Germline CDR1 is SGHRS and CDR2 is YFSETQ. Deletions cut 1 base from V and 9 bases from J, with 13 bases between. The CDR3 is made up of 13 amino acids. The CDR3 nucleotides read TGCGCCAGCAGCTTGTTCAGGGGTGAGAGCTACACCTTC. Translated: CASSLFRGESYTF. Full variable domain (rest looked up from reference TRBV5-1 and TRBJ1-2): KAGVTQTPRYLIKTRGQQVTLSCSPISGHRSVSWYQQTPGQGLQFLFEYFSETQRNKGNFPGRFSGRQFSNSRSEMNVSTLELGDSALYLCASSLFRGESYTFGSGTRLTVV.

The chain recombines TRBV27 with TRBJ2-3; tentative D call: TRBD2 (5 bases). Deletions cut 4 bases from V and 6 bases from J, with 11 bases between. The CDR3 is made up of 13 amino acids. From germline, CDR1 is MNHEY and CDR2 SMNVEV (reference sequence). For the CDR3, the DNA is TGTGCCAGCAGTTCCCGGGAAGGGGATACGCAGTATTTT. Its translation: CASSSREGDTQYF.

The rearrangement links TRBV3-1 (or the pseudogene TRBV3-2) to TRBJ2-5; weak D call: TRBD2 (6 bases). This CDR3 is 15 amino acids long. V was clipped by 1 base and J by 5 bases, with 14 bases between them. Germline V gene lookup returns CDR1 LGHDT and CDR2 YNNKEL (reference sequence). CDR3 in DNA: TGTGCCAGCAGCCAAGGGTCCTGGCGGGGTGAGACCCAGTACTTC. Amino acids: CASSQGSWRGETQYF.

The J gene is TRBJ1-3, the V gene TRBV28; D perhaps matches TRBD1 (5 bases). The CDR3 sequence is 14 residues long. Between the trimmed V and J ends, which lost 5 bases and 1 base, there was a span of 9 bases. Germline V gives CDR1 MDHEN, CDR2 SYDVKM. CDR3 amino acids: CASSLQGSGNTIYF. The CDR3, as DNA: TGTGCCAGCAGTCTTCAGGGATCTGGAAACACCATATATTTT.

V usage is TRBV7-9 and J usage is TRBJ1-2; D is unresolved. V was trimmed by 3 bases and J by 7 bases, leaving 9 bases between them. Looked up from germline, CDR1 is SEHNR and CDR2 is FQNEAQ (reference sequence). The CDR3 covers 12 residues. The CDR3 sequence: CASSLGGAGYTF. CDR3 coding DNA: TGTGCCAGCAGCTTGGGAGGAGCTGGCTACACCTTC.

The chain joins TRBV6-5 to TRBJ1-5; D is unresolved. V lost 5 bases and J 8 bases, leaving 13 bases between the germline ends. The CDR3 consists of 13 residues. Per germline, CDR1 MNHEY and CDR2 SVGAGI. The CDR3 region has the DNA TGTGCCAGCAGTATTCGCGGAATGGAGCCCCAGCATTTT. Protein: CASSIRGMEPQHF.

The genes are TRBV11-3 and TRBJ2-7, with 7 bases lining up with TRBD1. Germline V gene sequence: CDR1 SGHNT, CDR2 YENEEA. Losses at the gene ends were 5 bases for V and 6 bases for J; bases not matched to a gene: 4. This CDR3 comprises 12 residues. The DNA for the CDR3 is TGTGCCAGCAGCGTGGGACAGAGCGAGCAGTACTTC. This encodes CASSVGQSEQYF.

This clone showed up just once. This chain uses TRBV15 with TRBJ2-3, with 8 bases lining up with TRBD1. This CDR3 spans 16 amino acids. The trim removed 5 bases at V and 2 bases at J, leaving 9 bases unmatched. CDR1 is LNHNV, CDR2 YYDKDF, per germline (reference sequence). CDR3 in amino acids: CATSSPDRVYTDTQYF. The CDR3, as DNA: TGTGCCACCAGCTCCCCGGACAGGGTTTACACAGATACGCAGTATTTT.

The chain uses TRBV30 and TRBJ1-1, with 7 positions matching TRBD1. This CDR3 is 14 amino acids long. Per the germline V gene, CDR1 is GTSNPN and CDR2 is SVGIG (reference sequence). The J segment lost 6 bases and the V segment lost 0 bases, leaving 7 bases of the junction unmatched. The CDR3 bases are TGTGCCTGGAGTGTACGCGCAGGGGGGTCTGAAGCTTTCTTT. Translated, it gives CAWSVRAGGSEAFF.

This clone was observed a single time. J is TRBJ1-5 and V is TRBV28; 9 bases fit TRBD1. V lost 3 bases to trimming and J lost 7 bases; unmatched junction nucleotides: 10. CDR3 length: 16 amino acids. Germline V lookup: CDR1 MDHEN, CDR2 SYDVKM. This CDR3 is CASSLPGQGIEQPQHF. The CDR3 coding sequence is TGTGCCAGCAGTTTGCCGGGACAGGGTATAGAGCAGCCCCAGCATTTT. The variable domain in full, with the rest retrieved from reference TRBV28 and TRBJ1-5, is DVKVTQSSRYLVKRTGEKVFLECVQDMDHENMFWYRQDPGLGLRLIYFSYDVKMKEKGDIPEGYSVSREKKERFSLILESASTNQTSMYLCASSLPGQGIEQPQHFGDGTRLSIL.

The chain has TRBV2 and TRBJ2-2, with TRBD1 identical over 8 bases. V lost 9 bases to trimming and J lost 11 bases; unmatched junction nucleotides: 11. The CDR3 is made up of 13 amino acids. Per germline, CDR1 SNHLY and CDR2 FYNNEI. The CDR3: CASQTGARIELFF. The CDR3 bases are TGTGCCAGTCAGACAGGGGCCCGGATCGAGCTGTTTTTT.

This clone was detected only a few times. CDR3 sequence: CASSPDTSGNTIYF. CDR3 DNA sequence: TGTGCCAGCAGTCCGGACACCTCTGGAAACACCATATATTTT. The chain employs TRBV11-2 and TRBJ1-3; a possible D gene is TRBD1 (5 bases). The germline V and J ends were trimmed by 6 bases and 0 bases, with 9 bases remaining between them. The CDR3 is made up of 14 amino acids. CDR1 and CDR2 from the germline V gene are SGHAT and FQNNGV. The full variable domain, completed using reference TRBV11-2 and TRBJ1-3, is EAGVAQSPRYKIIEKRQSVAFWCNPISGHATLYWYQQILGQGPKLLIQFQNNGVVDDSQLPKDRFSAERLKGVDSTLKIQPAKLEDSAVYLCASSPDTSGNTIYFGEGSWLTVV.

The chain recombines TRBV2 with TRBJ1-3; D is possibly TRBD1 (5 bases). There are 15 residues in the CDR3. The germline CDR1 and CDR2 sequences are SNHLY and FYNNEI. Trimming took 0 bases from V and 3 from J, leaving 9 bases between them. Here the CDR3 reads CASSEAQGGGNTIYF. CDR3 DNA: TGTGCCAGCAGTGAAGCTCAGGGAGGTGGAAACACCATATATTTT.

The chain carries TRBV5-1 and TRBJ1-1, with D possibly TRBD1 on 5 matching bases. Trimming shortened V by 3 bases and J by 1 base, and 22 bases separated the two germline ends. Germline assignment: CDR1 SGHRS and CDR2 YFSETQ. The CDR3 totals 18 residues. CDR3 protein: CASSSSFGGAAKNTEAFF. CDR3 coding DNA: TGCGCCAGCAGCTCCTCCTTTGGAGGGGCGGCGAAGAACACTGAAGCTTTCTTT.

In DNA, the CDR3 is TGTGCCTGGAGTCCAATCCAGGTAGATGGCTACACCTTC. As protein: CAWSPIQVDGYTF. This chain connects TRBV30 to TRBJ1-2, with unresolved D. CDR1 is GTSNPN and CDR2 is SVGIG in the germline V gene (reference sequence). There are 13 residues in the CDR3. V lost 2 bases and J lost 6, with 13 bases in between.

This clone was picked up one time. CDR3 in DNA: TGTGCCAGCAGCCCCAACTTCCGGGAAGGCAATGAGCAGTTCTTC. Translating it yields CASSPNFREGNEQFF. The chain has TRBV7-9 and TRBJ2-1, with a tentative D call TRBD2 (5 bases). V was pared by 5 bases and J by 6 bases, with 17 bases between. The CDR3 runs to 15 residues. Germline CDR1 reads SEHNR; CDR2 reads FQNEAQ (reference sequence).